This T cell receptor (beta chain) was recorded in a study of post-analysis software for immune sequencing data. Study overall: In terms of disease course, relapsing-remitting, secondary progressive and progressive-relapsing multiple sclerosis were included.

The CDR3 runs to 11 residues. CDR1 is ENHRY and CDR2 is SYGVKD in the germline V gene. V lost 10 bases to trimming and J lost 5 bases, with 9 bases between them. General study results and limits: Versus controls, multiple sclerosis patients showed significantly lower diversity (normalized Chao1). The study found TRBV5-6, TRBV5-1 and TRBV20-1 among four to six TRBV segments more frequent in patients than controls. Same-batch preparations were strongly co-clustered by F measure.

Sequencing libraries made from TCR beta cDNA carried unique molecular identifiers. TCRdb analysed the PCR reads with MiXCR anew, one entry per CDR3 protein. The sample has about 760,000 distinct CDR3 sequences; just under 30% are singletons. To note about this clonotype: Its cognate antigen is unknown.

This TCR came from a girl under 18 with multiple sclerosis. The chain combines TRBV10-3 with TRBJ2-1; D remains unclear. Sample: blood. This CDR3 reads CATNQDNEQFF. CDR3 nucleotide sequence: TGTGCCACCAATCAGGACAATGAGCAGTTCTTC.